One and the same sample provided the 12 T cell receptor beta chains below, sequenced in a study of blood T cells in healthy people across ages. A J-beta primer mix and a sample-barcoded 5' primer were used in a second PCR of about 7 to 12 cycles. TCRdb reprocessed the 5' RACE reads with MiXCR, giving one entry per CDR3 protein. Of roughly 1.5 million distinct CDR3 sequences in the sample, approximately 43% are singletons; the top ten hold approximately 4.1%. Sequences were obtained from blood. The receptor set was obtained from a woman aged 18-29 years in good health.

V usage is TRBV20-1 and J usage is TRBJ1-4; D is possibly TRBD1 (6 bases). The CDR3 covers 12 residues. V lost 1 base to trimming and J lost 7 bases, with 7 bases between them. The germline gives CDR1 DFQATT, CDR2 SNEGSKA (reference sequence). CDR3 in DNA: TGCAGTGCTAGAGGACAGGTTGAAAAACTGTTTTTT. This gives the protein CSARGQVEKLFF.

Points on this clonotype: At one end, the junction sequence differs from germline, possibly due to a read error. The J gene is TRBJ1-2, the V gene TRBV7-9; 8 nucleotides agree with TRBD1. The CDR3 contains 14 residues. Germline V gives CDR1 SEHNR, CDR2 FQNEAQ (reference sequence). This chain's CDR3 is CASSLTGDAYRYTF. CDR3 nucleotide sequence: TGTGCCAGCAGCTTGACAGGGGACGCCTATCGCTACACCTTC.

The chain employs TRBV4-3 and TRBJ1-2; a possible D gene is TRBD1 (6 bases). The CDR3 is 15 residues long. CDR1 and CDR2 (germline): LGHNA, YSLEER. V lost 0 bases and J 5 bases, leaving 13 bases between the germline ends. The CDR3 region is CASSQEYVQGYGYTF. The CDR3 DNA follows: TGCGCCAGCAGCCAAGAGTACGTTCAGGGGTATGGCTACACCTTC.

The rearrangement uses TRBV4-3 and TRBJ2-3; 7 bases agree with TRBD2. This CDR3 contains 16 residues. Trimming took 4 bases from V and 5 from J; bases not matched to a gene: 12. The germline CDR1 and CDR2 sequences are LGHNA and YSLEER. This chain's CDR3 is CASSRGTTILIDTQYF. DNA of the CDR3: TGCGCCAGCAGCCGGGGGACTACTATCCTCATAGATACGCAGTATTTT.

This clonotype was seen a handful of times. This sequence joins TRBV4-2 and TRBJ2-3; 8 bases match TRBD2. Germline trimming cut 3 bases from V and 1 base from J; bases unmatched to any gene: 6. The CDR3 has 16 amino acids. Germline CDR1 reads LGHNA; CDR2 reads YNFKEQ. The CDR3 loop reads CASSQESGSGTDTQYF. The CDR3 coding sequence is TGTGCCAGCAGCCAGGAGAGCGGGAGTGGCACAGATACGCAGTATTTT.

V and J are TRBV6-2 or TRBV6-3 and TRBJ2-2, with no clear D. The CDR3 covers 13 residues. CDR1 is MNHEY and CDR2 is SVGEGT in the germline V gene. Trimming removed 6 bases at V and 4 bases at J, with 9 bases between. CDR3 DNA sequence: TGTGCCAGCAGGATTCATGCCACCGGGGAGCTGTTTTTT. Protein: CASRIHATGELFF.

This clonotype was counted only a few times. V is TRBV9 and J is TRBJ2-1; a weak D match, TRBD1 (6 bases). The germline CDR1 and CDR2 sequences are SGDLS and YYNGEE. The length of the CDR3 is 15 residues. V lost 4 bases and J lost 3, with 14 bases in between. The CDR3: CASSPRTVDYNEQFF. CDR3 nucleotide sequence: TGTGCCAGCAGCCCGCGGACAGTGGACTACAATGAGCAGTTCTTC.

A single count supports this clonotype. Here the CDR3 reads CAISETSGGRSQETQYF. CDR3 coding DNA: TGTGCCATCAGTGAGACTAGCGGGGGTAGGAGCCAAGAGACCCAGTACTTC. This sequence joins TRBV10-3 and TRBJ2-7, with 11 bases lining up with TRBD2. TRBJ2-5 matches the DNA end more closely, so the J call is doubtful. The CDR3 loop spans 17 amino acids. Per germline, CDR1 ENHRY and CDR2 SYGVKD.

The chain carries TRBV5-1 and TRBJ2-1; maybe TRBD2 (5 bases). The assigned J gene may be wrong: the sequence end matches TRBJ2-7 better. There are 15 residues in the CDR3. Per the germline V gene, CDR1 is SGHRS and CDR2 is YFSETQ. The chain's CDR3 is CASSLAAGSPTEQYF. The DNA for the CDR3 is TGCGCCAGCAGCTTGGCGGCGGGTTCTCCCACTGAGCAGTACTTC.

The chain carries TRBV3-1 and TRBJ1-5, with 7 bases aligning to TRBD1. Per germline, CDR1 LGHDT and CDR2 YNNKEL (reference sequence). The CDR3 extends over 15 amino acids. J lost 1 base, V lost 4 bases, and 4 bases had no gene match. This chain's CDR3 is CASSPSTGSNQPQHF. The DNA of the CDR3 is TGTGCCAGCAGCCCCTCGACAGGGAGCAATCAGCCCCAGCATTTT.

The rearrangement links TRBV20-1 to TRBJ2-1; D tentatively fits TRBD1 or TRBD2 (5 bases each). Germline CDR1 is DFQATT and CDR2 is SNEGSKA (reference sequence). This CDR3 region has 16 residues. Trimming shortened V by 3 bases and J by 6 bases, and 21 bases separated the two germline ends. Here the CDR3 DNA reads TGCAGTGCTAGCGGACGTGGGGCGAGGGGCTGCAATGAGCAGTTCTTC. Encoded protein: CSASGRGARGCNEQFF.

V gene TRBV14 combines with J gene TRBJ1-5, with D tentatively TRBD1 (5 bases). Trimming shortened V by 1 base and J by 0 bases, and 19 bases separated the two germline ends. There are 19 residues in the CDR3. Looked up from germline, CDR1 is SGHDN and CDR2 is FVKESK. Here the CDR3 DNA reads TGTGCCAGCAGCCAAGGACAGACTCCCCAGGTTCATAGCAATCAGCCCCAGCATTTT. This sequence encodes CASSQGQTPQVHSNQPQHF.